A selection of T cell receptor beta chains follows, all from one sample in a study of T-cell memory formation after mild COVID-19. Via MiXCR, TCRdb re-called the 5' RACE reads, giving one row per CDR3 protein. This sample has roughly 70,000 distinct CDR3 sequences; 16% occur once, and the top ten carry under 35%. Sequenced material: PBMCs or a T cell subset sorted from them (not recorded which). All receptors come from an adult woman who had mild COVID-19 (a few samples of this study predate the infection). Cell type and time point are not known. Each CDR3 is given with its conserved first and last residue.

V gene: TRBV9
J gene: TRBJ2-1
CDR3 protein: CASSSDNEQFF

V gene: TRBV6-4
J gene: TRBJ1-1
CDR3 protein: CASSEAPGANTEAFF

V gene: TRBV9
J gene: TRBJ2-7
CDR3 protein: CASSWTGGEQYF

V gene: TRBV7-9
J gene: TRBJ2-3
CDR3 protein: CASRARTSGSTDTQYF

V gene: TRBV6-5
J gene: TRBJ1-1
CDR3 protein: CASRLTEVNTEAFF

V gene: TRBV20-1
J gene: TRBJ1-4
CDR3 protein: CSVGRINEKLFF

V gene: TRBV19
J gene: TRBJ1-1
CDR3 protein: CASSRQGVFF

V gene: TRBV29-1
J gene: TRBJ2-1
CDR3 protein: CSVPRGDEQFF

V gene: TRBV4-1
J gene: TRBJ1-1
CDR3 protein: CASSQVGGSTEAFF

V gene: TRBV29-1
J gene: TRBJ2-1
CDR3 protein: CSVEFVGRANYNEQFF

V gene: TRBV7-3
J gene: TRBJ2-7
CDR3 protein: CASSPGPPPQNEQYF

V gene: TRBV12-3/TRBV12-4
J gene: TRBJ1-2
CDR3 protein: CASSTTGRDDYGYTF

V gene: TRBV5-1
J gene: TRBJ2-1
CDR3 protein: CASSYLGQGNEQFF

V gene: TRBV7-9
J gene: TRBJ2-1
CDR3 protein: CASSPVSYEQFF

V gene: TRBV21-1
J gene: TRBJ2-3
CDR3 protein: CASSKEGVGVADTQYF

V gene: TRBV11-2
J gene: TRBJ2-1
CDR3 protein: CASSLDVVGYNEQFF

V gene: TRBV7-8
J gene: TRBJ2-3
CDR3 protein: CASSLPRGLGDTDTQYF

V gene: TRBV7-9
J gene: TRBJ2-3
CDR3 protein: CASRKLAGGTDTQYF

V gene: TRBV2
J gene: TRBJ2-7
CDR3 protein: CASRTTGEPPYEQYF

V gene: TRBV5-6
J gene: TRBJ1-1
CDR3 protein: CASSPEQGGWTEAFF

V gene: TRBV7-9
J gene: TRBJ2-1
CDR3 protein: CASTLDRPEQFF

V gene: TRBV7-9
J gene: TRBJ2-2
CDR3 protein: CASSPGQANTGELFF

V gene: TRBV20-1
J gene: TRBJ2-1
CDR3 protein: CSARPRSLAGKWYEQFF

V gene: TRBV9
J gene: TRBJ1-1
CDR3 protein: CASSLDSEAFF

V gene: TRBV29-1
J gene: TRBJ2-2
CDR3 protein: CSVVGPTTGELFF

V gene: TRBV7-8
J gene: TRBJ1-2
CDR3 protein: CASSLARRVDYGYTF

V gene: TRBV12-3/TRBV12-4
J gene: TRBJ1-4
CDR3 protein: CASSPTGSGEKLFF

V gene: TRBV11-2
J gene: TRBJ1-1
CDR3 protein: CASSFSGNTEAFF

V gene: TRBV20-1
J gene: TRBJ2-3
CDR3 protein: CSARPIRQASTDTQYF

V gene: TRBV12-3/TRBV12-4
J gene: TRBJ2-7
CDR3 protein: CASSFGGAYEQYF

V gene: TRBV2
J gene: TRBJ2-7
CDR3 protein: CASSEGRGPRNEQYF

V gene: TRBV20-1
J gene: TRBJ1-2
CDR3 protein: CSARAVGQGRLNYGYTF

V gene: TRBV29-1
J gene: TRBJ2-1
CDR3 protein: CSAVYNEQFF

V gene: TRBV3-1
J gene: TRBJ2-5
CDR3 protein: CASSQDEVVKETQYF

V gene: TRBV29-1
J gene: TRBJ2-5
CDR3 protein: CSVEGEQETQYF

V gene: TRBV14
J gene: TRBJ2-7
CDR3 protein: CASSQDGPEQYF

V gene: TRBV12-3/TRBV12-4
J gene: TRBJ2-3
CDR3 protein: CASSFVTSARTDTQYF

V gene: TRBV6-2/TRBV6-3
J gene: TRBJ2-1
CDR3 protein: CASSSDSPNEQFF

V gene: TRBV20-1
J gene: TRBJ2-7
CDR3 protein: CSASGASGPYEQYF

V gene: TRBV5-6
J gene: TRBJ1-1
CDR3 protein: CASSLEAAREAFF

V gene: TRBV12-3/TRBV12-4
J gene: TRBJ1-3
CDR3 protein: CAGRDSGNTIYF

V gene: TRBV5-6
J gene: TRBJ1-5
CDR3 protein: CASRPSGTGNQPQHF

V gene: TRBV6-5
J gene: TRBJ1-1
CDR3 protein: CASSYPRRAFF

V gene: TRBV19
J gene: TRBJ2-2
CDR3 protein: CASSMFGLAGVTGELFF

V gene: TRBV4-3
J gene: TRBJ2-1
CDR3 protein: CASSLSSHSSRTEQFF

V gene: TRBV5-1
J gene: TRBJ2-1
CDR3 protein: CASSSLTFSYNEQFF

V gene: TRBV12-3/TRBV12-4
J gene: TRBJ2-5
CDR3 protein: CASKTGVETQYF

V gene: TRBV19
J gene: TRBJ2-1
CDR3 protein: CAVGGTSNEQFF

V gene: TRBV7-6
J gene: TRBJ2-1
CDR3 protein: CASSHQVYNEQFF